A selection of T cell receptor beta chains follows, all from one sample in a study of cytomegalovirus exposure and HLA in healthy donors. Profiled with immunoSEQ multiplex PCR; TCRdb holds only in-frame clones, not every one. The sample comprises roughly 58,000 clones, 80% of which are singletons, and 3% to 4.5% rests with the top ten. Specimen: PBMCs. The receptors stem from a woman in her forties in good health and CMV-seronegative. Each CDR3 is given with its conserved first and last residue. Fields, in order: V gene, J gene, D gene, clone size, CDR3 DNA, CDR3 protein. D genes are given only for firm matches. Size is stated for part of the rows, as once, few or many counts, or as a class when the clone is expanded.

>TRBV28|TRBJ1-1|.|.
TGTGCCAGCAGTACCCCGGGCGGGGCTGAAGCTTTCTTT
CASSTPGGAEAFF
>TRBV2|TRBJ2-7|TRBD1|.
TGTGCCAGCAGCGGACAGGGTATCGACGAGCAGTACTTC
CASSGQGIDEQYF
>TRBV19|TRBJ2-3|TRBD2|.
TGTGCCAGTAGCACGGGACTAGGGACAGATACGCAGTATTTT
CASSTGLGTDTQYF
>TRBV5-1|TRBJ1-1|.|.
TGCGCCAGCAGTTTGAACTCGAACACTGAAGCTTTCTTT
CASSLNSNTEAFF
>TRBV25-1|TRBJ2-5|TRBD1|.
TGTGCCAGCAGTGAATCGACAGGGAGAGAGACCCAGTACTTC
CASSESTGRETQYF
>TRBV5-5|TRBJ2-1|.|.
TGTGCCAGCAGCTTTCCGGGACTCGCGCACGGGCAGTTCTTC
CASSFPGLAHGQFF
>TRBV27|TRBJ2-1|TRBD2|once
TGTGCCAGCAGTTTAAAGGGCCAGTCGAGGACTAGCAATGAGCAGTTCTTC
CASSLKGQSRTSNEQFF
>TRBV7-9|TRBJ2-5|.|.
TGTGCCAGCAGCCTCCCCATTTCGGGACAAGGTCCACAAGAGACCCAGTACTTC
CASSLPISGQGPQETQYF
>TRBV19|TRBJ1-1|.|.
TGTGCCACCGGGTCGGGGGGTTTCACTGAAGCTTTCTTT
CATGSGGFTEAFF
>TRBV10-3|TRBJ2-7|TRBD2|.
TGTGCCATCAGGGCCTTAAGGACTAGCGGGAGTTATGACGAGCAGTACTTC
CAIRALRTSGSYDEQYF
>TRBV9|TRBJ2-1|.|.
TGTGCCAGCAGCGGGGGGCTTAGCGTCTACAATGAGCAGTTCTTC
CASSGGLSVYNEQFF
>TRBV9|TRBJ2-7|.|.
TGTGCCAGCAGCGTAGGGAATACAGGGAACTACGAGCAGTACTTC
CASSVGNTGNYEQYF
>TRBV28|TRBJ1-1|.|.
TGTGCCAGCCTCCGTCAGCTAGAGGCAGGGAGGCGGACTGAAGCTTTCTTT
CASLRQLEAGRRTEAFF
>TRBV11-2|TRBJ2-2|TRBD1|.
TGTGCCAGCAGCACCGGACAGGGGAGGGCCGGGGAGCTGTTTTTT
CASSTGQGRAGELFF
>TRBV5-1|TRBJ2-1|TRBD2|.
TGCGCCAGCAGCTTGGGGACTAGCGGATACAATGAGCAGTTCTTC
CASSLGTSGYNEQFF
>TRBV28|TRBJ2-1|.|.
TGTGCCAGCAGGACGGCAACTAGGAATGAGCAGTTCTTC
CASRTATRNEQFF
>TRBV19|TRBJ1-2|.|.
TGTGCCAGTAGTTCGCCGGGACAAACCACATCTGGCTATGGCTACACCTTC
CASSSPGQTTSGYGYTF
>TRBV28|TRBJ1-1|.|.
TGTGCCAGCAGGGAACAGGGTATGAACACTGAAGCTTTCTTT
CASREQGMNTEAFF
>TRBV2|TRBJ1-2|TRBD1|.
TGTGCCAGCAAGGCCGGGACAGGGAACTATGGCTACACCTTC
CASKAGTGNYGYTF
>TRBV7-3|TRBJ1-5|TRBD1|.
TGTGCCAGCAGCCCCCAGTCAGGGGGCGGGCAGCCCCAGCATTTT
CASSPQSGGGQPQHF
>TRBV4-3|TRBJ1-2|.|.
TGCGCCAGCAGCCAAGATTGGGGGGTCTTTTCTAACTATGGCTACACCTTC
CASSQDWGVFSNYGYTF
>TRBV7-7|TRBJ2-1|TRBD2|.
TGTGCCAGCAGCTTAGGGGTATCTAGCGGGAGTTACAATGAGCAGTTCTTC
CASSLGVSSGSYNEQFF
>TRBV28|TRBJ1-3|.|.
TGTGCCAGCAGCCGTGGAAACACCATATATTTT
CASSRGNTIYF
>TRBV7-6|TRBJ2-7|.|.
TGTGCCAGCAGCTTATTTCTGGGCGGGAACGAGCAGTACTTC
CASSLFLGGNEQYF
>TRBV7-2|TRBJ2-1|TRBD2|.
TGTGCCAGCAGCTACGGGCCCCCGGGACTAGGTTCCTACAATGAGCAGTTCTTC
CASSYGPPGLGSYNEQFF
>TRBV5-1|TRBJ2-2|TRBD2|.
TGCGCCAGCACCCCTAGCGGGAACACCGGGGAGCTGTTTTTT
CASTPSGNTGELFF
>TRBV4-2|TRBJ2-1|TRBD1|.
TGTGCCAGCAGCCAAGTCGCGGGGACAGGGTTTAATGAGCAGTTCTTC
CASSQVAGTGFNEQFF
>TRBV5-1|TRBJ2-7|TRBD1|.
TGCGCCAGCAGTTACCAGACAGGGATCTTGGACTTC
CASSYQTGILDF
>TRBV7-8|TRBJ2-2|TRBD1|once
TGTGCCAGCAGCTTCCAGGGGGCGGGCACCGGGGAGCTGTTTTTT
CASSFQGAGTGELFF
>TRBV28|TRBJ1-1|TRBD1|.
TGTGCCAGCAGGTCAGACAGGGGGGCGGTGGCTGAAGCTTTCTTT
CASRSDRGAVAEAFF
>TRBV11-2|TRBJ1-2|TRBD1|.
TGTGCCAGCAGTCCCGGGACAGGGAACTATGGCTACACCTTC
CASSPGTGNYGYTF
>TRBV5-1|TRBJ1-5|TRBD1|.
TGCGCCAGCAGCTTGGGGGGACAGGGGCAACAGCCCCAGCATTTT
CASSLGGQGQQPQHF
>TRBV5-4|TRBJ2-5|.|.
TGTGCCAGCACCCTTTTACGTGGTGCTTGCTGGAGTGGGCAAGAGACCCAGTACTTC
CASTLLRGACWSGQETQYF
>TRBV5-1|TRBJ1-2|.|.
TGCGCCAGCAGCTTGGCGGGGGGTGGTGGCTACACCTTC
CASSLAGGGGYTF